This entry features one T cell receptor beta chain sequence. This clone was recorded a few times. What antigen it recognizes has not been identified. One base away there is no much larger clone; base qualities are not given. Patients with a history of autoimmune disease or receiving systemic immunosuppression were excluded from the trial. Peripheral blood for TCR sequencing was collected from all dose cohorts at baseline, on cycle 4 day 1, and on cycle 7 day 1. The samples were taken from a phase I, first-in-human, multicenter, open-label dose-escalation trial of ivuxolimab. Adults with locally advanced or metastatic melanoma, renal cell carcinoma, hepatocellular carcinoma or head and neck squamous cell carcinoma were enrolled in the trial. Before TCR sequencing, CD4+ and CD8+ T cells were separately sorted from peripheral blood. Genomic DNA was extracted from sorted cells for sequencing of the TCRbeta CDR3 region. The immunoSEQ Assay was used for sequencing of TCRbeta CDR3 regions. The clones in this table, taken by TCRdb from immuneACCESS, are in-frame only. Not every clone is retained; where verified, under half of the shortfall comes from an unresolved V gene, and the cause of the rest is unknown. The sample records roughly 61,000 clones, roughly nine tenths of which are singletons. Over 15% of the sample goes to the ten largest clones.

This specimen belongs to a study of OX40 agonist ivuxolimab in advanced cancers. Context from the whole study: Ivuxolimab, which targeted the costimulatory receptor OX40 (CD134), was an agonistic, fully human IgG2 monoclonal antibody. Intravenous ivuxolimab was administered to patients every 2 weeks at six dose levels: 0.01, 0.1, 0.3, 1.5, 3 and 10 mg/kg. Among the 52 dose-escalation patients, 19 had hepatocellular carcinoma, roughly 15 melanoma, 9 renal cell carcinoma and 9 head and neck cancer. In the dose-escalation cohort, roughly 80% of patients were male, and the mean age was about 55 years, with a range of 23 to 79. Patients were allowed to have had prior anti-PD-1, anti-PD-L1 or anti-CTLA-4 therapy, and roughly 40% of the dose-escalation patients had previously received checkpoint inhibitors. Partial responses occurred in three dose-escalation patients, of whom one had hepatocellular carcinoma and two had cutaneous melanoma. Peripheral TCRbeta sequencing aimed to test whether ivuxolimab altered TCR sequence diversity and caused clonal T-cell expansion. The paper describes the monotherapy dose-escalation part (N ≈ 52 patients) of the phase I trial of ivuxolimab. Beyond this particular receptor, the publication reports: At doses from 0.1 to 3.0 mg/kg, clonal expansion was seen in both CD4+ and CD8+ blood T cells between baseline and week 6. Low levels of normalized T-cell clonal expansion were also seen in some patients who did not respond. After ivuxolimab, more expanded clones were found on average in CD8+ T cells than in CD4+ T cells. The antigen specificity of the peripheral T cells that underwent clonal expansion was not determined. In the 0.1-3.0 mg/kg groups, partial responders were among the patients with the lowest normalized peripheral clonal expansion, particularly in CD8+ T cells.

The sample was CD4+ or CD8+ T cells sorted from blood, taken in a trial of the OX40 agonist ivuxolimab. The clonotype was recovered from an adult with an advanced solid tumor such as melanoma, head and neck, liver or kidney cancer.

Here the CDR3 is given as CASSLGNTDTQYF. The nucleotide sequence reads TGTGCCAGCAGTCTCGGGAACACAGATACGCAGTATTTT. Recombination joined TRBV28 with TRBJ2-3; perhaps TRBD2 is the D gene, with 5 bases matching. Looking up the germline V gene yields CDR1 MDHEN and CDR2 SYDVKM. The V end loses 5 bases and the J end loses 2 bases, and a stretch of 8 bases separates them. Reading from cysteine to phenylalanine, the CDR3 counts 13 amino acids. The retained sequence is limited to the CDR3, 39 bases, with the frame set at the first base.